Sequencing of this TCR beta chain was carried out in a study of shared clonotypes between healthy human individuals. Looking at the study overall: Donors had three CD4 naive, three CD4 memory, two CD8 naive and one CD8 memory plate apiece.

The CDR3 totals 15 residues. Germline V gene lookup returns CDR1 LNHNV and CDR2 YYDKDF (reference sequence). The ends were cut back, 0 bases at V and 2 bases at J, with 8 bases in the middle. An assay was performed, and its level was deep. Sequencing was performed with immunoSEQ multiplex PCR; in TCRdb, only in-frame clones are kept and a portion is missing. Of some 300,000 clones in the sample, 70% to 75% were seen once. Material: memory CD4+ T cells sorted from blood. Subset defined: CD45RA-negative fraction. The clonotype was recovered from a man aged 25 to 45 in good health. The chain combines TRBV15 with TRBJ2-1; no clear D. CDR3 residues: CATSRETDAYNEQFF. The CDR3 DNA reads TGTGCCACCAGCAGAGAAACAGACGCCTACAATGAGCAGTTCTTC.